This paragraph covers one T cell receptor beta chain sequence. Antigen specificity is unknown. The sample is drawn from a study of T cell responses to AZD1222 COVID-19 vaccine. Study results and caveats: Baseline serology detected seropositivity in only six AZD1222 recipients. Sampling that yielded the repertoires occurred only after the peak T cell response. White British ancestry dominated among donors, who included more females, and clonal diversity was possibly underestimated. Across the whole spike, CD4 TCRs peaked at regions 160-218 and 743-854.

Produced via immunoSEQ multiplex PCR; TCRdb's table is partial and in-frame only. The sample yields 150,000 to 200,000 clones, 85% to 95% seen once. This CDR3 has 12 residues. V was shortened by 3 bases and J by 5 bases, with 6 bases between the two germline ends. Germline V gene data show CDR1 as SGHTS and CDR2 as YDEGEE. The TCR comes from an adult in good health. The V gene is TRBV5-8, the J gene TRBJ1-5, with unresolved D. The specimen comprised peripheral blood, sampled on day 0 of AZD1222 vaccination. CDR3 nucleotides: TGTGCCAGCAGCTCCAACCATCAGCCCCAGCATTTT. Translating gives CASSSNHQPQHF.